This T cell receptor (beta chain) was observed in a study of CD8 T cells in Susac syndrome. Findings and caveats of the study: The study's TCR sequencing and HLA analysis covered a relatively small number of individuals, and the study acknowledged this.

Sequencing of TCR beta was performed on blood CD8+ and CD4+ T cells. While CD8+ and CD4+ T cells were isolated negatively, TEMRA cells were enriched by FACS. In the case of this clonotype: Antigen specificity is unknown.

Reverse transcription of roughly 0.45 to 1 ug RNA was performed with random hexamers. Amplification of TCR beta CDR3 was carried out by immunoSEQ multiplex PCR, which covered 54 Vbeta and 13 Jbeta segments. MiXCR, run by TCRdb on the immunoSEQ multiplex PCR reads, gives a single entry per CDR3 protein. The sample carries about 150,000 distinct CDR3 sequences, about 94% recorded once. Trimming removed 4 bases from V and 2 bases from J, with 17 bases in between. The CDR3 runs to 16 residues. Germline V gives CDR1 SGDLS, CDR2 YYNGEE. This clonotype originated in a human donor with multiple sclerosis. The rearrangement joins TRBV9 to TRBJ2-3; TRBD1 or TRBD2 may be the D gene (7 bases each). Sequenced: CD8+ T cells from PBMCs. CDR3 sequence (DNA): TGTGCCAGCAGCTCAGGGGGGGGACGCTCCACAGATACGCAGTATTTT. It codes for CASSSGGGRSTDTQYF. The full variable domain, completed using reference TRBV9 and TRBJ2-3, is DSGVTQTPKHLITATGQRVTLRCSPRSGDLSVYWYQQSLDQGLQFLIQYYNGEERAKGNILERFSAQQFPDLHSELNLSSLELGDSALYFCASSSGGGRSTDTQYFGPGTRLTVL.